These 27 T cell receptor beta chains came from one sample sequenced in a study of beta chain features in type 1 diabetes. The study reverse transcribed the entire isolated RNA, so it sequenced expressed TCRB transcripts. Clones were read by immunoSEQ multiplex PCR, and TCRdb kept only the in-frame ones, dropping some. This table holds 200,000 to 300,000 clones, 14% found once. Sequencing was performed on naive CD4+ T cells from blood. These receptors all stem from a woman in her forties in good health.

V is TRBV18 and J is TRBJ2-7, with D possibly TRBD1 on 6 matching bases. V lost 5 bases, J lost 3 bases, and 11 bases lay in between. Germline CDR1 is KGHSH and CDR2 is LQKENI. This CDR3 has 13 amino acids. CDR3 protein: CASSSDSLYEQYF. As DNA, the CDR3 is TGTGCCAGCTCATCGGACAGCCTCTACGAGCAGTACTTC. Combining the CDR3 with reference TRBV18 and TRBJ2-7 gives the whole variable domain NAGVMQNPRHLVRRRGQEARLRCSPMKGHSHVYWYRQLPEEGLKFMVYLQKENIIDESGMPKERFSAEFPKEGPSILRIQQVVRGDSAAYFCASSSDSLYEQYFGPGTRLTVT.

This clone has more than one count but fewer than ten. The chain recombines TRBV11-2 with TRBJ1-2; D not resolved. Germline V gene lookup returns CDR1 SGHAT and CDR2 FQNNGV. V was pared by 1 base and J by 4 bases, with 10 bases between. There are 14 residues in the CDR3. CDR3 coding DNA: TGTGCCAGCAGCTTAGCTGGCTCCTTCTATGGCTACACCTTC. Translating it yields CASSLAGSFYGYTF.

The chain is built from TRBV5-1 and TRBJ2-2; no definite D call. CDR1 and CDR2 from the germline V gene are SGHRS and YFSETQ. The ends were cut back, 0 bases at V and 4 bases at J, with 7 bases in the middle. CDR3 length equals 14 residues. CDR3 DNA: TGCGCCAGCAGCTTGGGCACGAGCACCGGGGAGCTGTTTTTT. It encodes CASSLGTSTGELFF.

The chain has TRBV4-1 and TRBJ1-1; TRBD1 might be the D (5 bases). With 2 bases removed from V and 6 bases from J, the gap between germline ends came to 13 bases. CDR1 MGHRA and CDR2 YSYEKL come from the germline V gene. This CDR3 has 14 residues. CDR3 region: CASSQISGEAEAFF. The CDR3 coding sequence is TGCGCCAGCAGCCAAATTTCGGGGGAAGCTGAAGCTTTCTTT.

The chain recombines TRBV11-2 with TRBJ2-5, with TRBD2 identical over 15 bases. The V and J ends lost 6 bases and 4 bases, in that order; junction bases with no gene match: 9. CDR3 length: 17 residues. The germline V gene has CDR1 SGHAT and CDR2 FQNNGV. The CDR3 spells CASRFGLAGGPPETQYF. The CDR3 DNA follows: TGTGCCAGCAGATTTGGACTAGCGGGGGGGCCGCCAGAGACCCAGTACTTC.

This clone was seen more than once but under ten times. The CDR3 DNA sequence: TGTGCCATCAGTGGACCCGGGACTAGCGCGATCACAGATACGCAGTATTTT. This encodes CAISGPGTSAITDTQYF. The rearrangement joins TRBV10-3 to TRBJ2-3, with 10 bases that match TRBD2. The CDR3 is 17 amino acids. V was pared by 4 bases and J by 2 bases, with 9 bases of the junction left unmatched. Germline CDR1 ENHRY, CDR2 SYGVKD.

There are a few counts of this clone. V is TRBV6-1 and J is TRBJ2-2, with D perhaps matching TRBD1 (5 bases). In germline, CDR1 is MNHNS, CDR2 SASEGT. The CDR3 contains 15 residues. Deletions cut 8 bases from V and 3 bases from J, with 16 bases between. As DNA, the CDR3 is TGTGCCAGCGTTTCGGGCAGGGCGGACACCGGGGAGCTGTTTTTT. Its translation is CASVSGRADTGELFF.

This clone has only a few counts. The chain combines TRBV14 with TRBJ2-3; TRBD1 matches 8 bases. V shed 2 bases and J 5 bases; nucleotides not matched to a gene: 21. CDR3 length equals 20 residues. CDR1 and CDR2 from the germline V gene are SGHDN and FVKESK. The CDR3 sequence is CASSQLGRGRPGTSGDTQYF. For the CDR3, the DNA is TGTGCCAGCAGCCAATTGGGCAGGGGGCGACCTGGGACATCGGGAGATACGCAGTATTTT.

This clone turned up a few times. The chain carries TRBV5-1 and TRBJ2-2, with 9 bases lining up with TRBD1. The CDR3 spans 19 residues. Per the germline V gene, CDR1 is SGHRS and CDR2 is YFSETQ. The V segment lost 5 bases and the J segment 4 bases; nucleotides outside the gene matches: 18. The CDR3 DNA sequence: TGCGCCAGCAGTTCTGGGGCTTCTCCGGGACAGGGACTCACCGGGGAGCTGTTTTTT. Translation gives CASSSGASPGQGLTGELFF.

The J gene is TRBJ2-7, the V gene TRBV7-2, with 9 nucleotides matching TRBD2. Looked up from germline, CDR1 is SGHTA and CDR2 is FQGNSA. The CDR3 runs 14 residues. The V gene end was trimmed by 2 bases and the J gene end by 2 bases; junction bases not matched to a gene: 1. The CDR3 loop is CASSLIAGAYEQYF. The CDR3 coding sequence is TGTGCCAGCAGCTTAATAGCGGGGGCCTACGAGCAGTACTTC. The variable domain in full, completed from reference TRBV7-2 and TRBJ2-7, reads GAGVSQSPSNKVTEKGKDVELRCDPISGHTALYWYRQSLGQGLEFLIYFQGNSAPDKSGLPSDRFSAERTGGSVSTLTIQRTQQEDSAVYLCASSLIAGAYEQYFGPGTRLTVT.

The chain joins TRBV5-6 to TRBJ2-2, with 13 bases that match TRBD2. Germline CDR1 and CDR2: SGHDT and YYEEEE. The CDR3 runs 18 residues. The V segment lost 4 bases and the J segment 3 bases; nucleotides outside the gene matches: 9. DNA of the CDR3: TGTGCCAGCAGCCCTACTAGCACTAGCGGGGGGGACACCGGGGAGCTGTTTTTT. Amino acid sequence: CASSPTSTSGGDTGELFF.

This clone was seen only a few times. The chain has TRBV5-6 and TRBJ1-2; 8 nucleotides line up with TRBD1. Germline assignment: CDR1 SGHDT and CDR2 YYEEEE. The CDR3 contains 16 residues. J lost 1 base, V lost 4 bases, and 9 bases had no gene match. The CDR3 is CASSPPGQADNYGYTF. The CDR3 nucleotides are TGTGCCAGCAGCCCTCCGGGACAGGCTGATAACTATGGCTACACCTTC.

There are a few counts of this clone. The gene calls are TRBV6-5 and TRBJ2-5; 9 bases are a match to TRBD2. The V and J ends lost 5 bases and 4 bases, in that order; junction bases with no gene match: 5. This CDR3 is built from 14 residues. Germline values: CDR1 MNHEY, CDR2 SVGAGI. As DNA, the CDR3 is TGTGCCAGCAGTCCAGGGACTAGCAGAGAGACCCAGTACTTC. Protein product: CASSPGTSRETQYF.

A few counts support this clone. This rearrangement joins TRBV10-3 to TRBJ2-1; TRBD2 matches at 9 bases. The CDR3 covers 17 residues. Germline loops: CDR1 ENHRY, CDR2 SYGVKD. Trimming took 4 bases from V and 0 from J; bases not matched to a gene: 7. The chain's CDR3 is CAISGGSSGGSYNEQFF. Written as DNA, the CDR3 is TGTGCCATCAGTGGAGGGAGTAGCGGGGGCTCCTACAATGAGCAGTTCTTC.

This clone appeared a few times. V is TRBV5-1 and J is TRBJ1-4; no firm D call. Germline assignment: CDR1 SGHRS and CDR2 YFSETQ. The CDR3 length is 15 residues. The V end lost 0 bases, the J end lost 5 bases, and 11 bases lay between the germline ends. This CDR3 reads CASSLVGEPNEKLFF. Here the CDR3 DNA reads TGCGCCAGCAGCTTGGTTGGGGAGCCGAATGAAAAACTGTTTTTT.

A few counts support this clone. The chain uses TRBV2 and TRBJ1-3, with a possible D match to TRBD1 (6 bases). There are 15 residues in the CDR3. Trimming removed 7 bases from V and 4 bases from J, with 17 bases in between. Germline V gene data show CDR1 as SNHLY and CDR2 as FYNNEI. The CDR3 nucleotides are TGTGCCAGCAATCGCGGCAGGGGCCCGGGAAACACCATATATTTT. Translating gives CASNRGRGPGNTIYF.

The sample holds a few counts of this clone. The V call is TRBV6-5, the J call TRBJ2-1; tentative D call: TRBD1 (6 bases). Looked up from germline, CDR1 is MNHEY and CDR2 is SVGAGI. The CDR3 runs to 11 residues. V was shortened by 6 bases and J by 15 bases, with 15 bases between the two germline ends. CDR3 sequence reads: CASSQGTTVFF. The CDR3 coding sequence is TGTGCCAGCAGCCAGGGGACCACCGTGTTCTTC.

The table lists this clone with a few counts. The genes are TRBV27 and TRBJ2-7; the D gene is possibly TRBD1 (6 bases). The CDR3 length is 17 residues. Germline assignment: CDR1 MNHEY and CDR2 SMNVEV (reference sequence). The V end was cut by 6 bases, the J end by 1 base, with 22 bases between. Here the CDR3 reads CASSKTIGQLISYEQYF. The CDR3 nucleotides are TGTGCCAGCAGCAAAACCATAGGACAGCTTATATCCTACGAGCAGTACTTC.

The rearrangement uses TRBV9 and TRBJ2-1; 9 bases are a match to TRBD1. Trimming cost V 2 bases and J 10 bases; bases outside gene matches: 7. CDR1 is SGDLS and CDR2 is YYNGEE in the germline V gene. The CDR3 length is 14 residues. CDR3 loop: CASSVGQGPIEQFF. The CDR3 DNA reads as TGTGCCAGCAGCGTCGGACAGGGGCCAATCGAGCAGTTCTTC.

This clone was counted once. The V gene is TRBV4-3, the J gene TRBJ1-2; 8 nucleotides match TRBD1. Germline CDR1 is LGHNA and CDR2 is YSLEER. This CDR3 spans 16 amino acids. V dropped 1 base and J dropped 3; count of bases not matched to a gene: 7. In nucleotides, the CDR3 is TGCGCCAGCAGCCAAGGCATCAGGGGGCGCGACTATGGCTACACCTTC. Translating gives CASSQGIRGRDYGYTF.

V and J are TRBV18 and TRBJ2-7; the match to TRBD1 covers 9 bases. This CDR3 contains 16 residues. J gave up 5 bases and V 2 bases, and 10 bases lay outside the gene matches. Germline V lookup: CDR1 KGHSH, CDR2 LQKENI. As DNA, the CDR3 is TGTGCCAGCTCACCAGTGCCGGGACAGGGCGTCCACGAGCAGTACTTC. It specifies CASSPVPGQGVHEQYF.

The genes are TRBV7-9 and TRBJ1-4, with a tentative D call TRBD1 (6 bases). The V gene lost 6 bases and the J gene lost 5 bases, with 16 bases spanning the gap. The germline V gene encodes CDR1 SEHNR and CDR2 FQNEAQ (reference sequence). The CDR3 spans 15 residues. The chain's CDR3 is CASRGWGGPNEKLFF. CDR3 sequence (DNA): TGTGCCAGCAGGGGATGGGGGGGCCCAAATGAAAAACTGTTTTTT.

This clone was counted a single time. The CDR3 spells CASLVDSRNYGYTF. The DNA of the CDR3 is TGTGCCAGTCTGGTGGACAGTCGAAACTATGGCTACACCTTC. The rearrangement uses TRBV2 and TRBJ1-2, with a weak D call TRBD1 (6 bases). CDR3 size: 14 residues. Germline CDR1 and CDR2: SNHLY and FYNNEI. Trimming pared 9 bases from V and 2 bases from J, leaving 16 bases between.

The chain combines TRBV19 with TRBJ2-1; D may be TRBD2 (6 bases). The CDR3 is made up of 15 amino acids. Trimming removed 7 bases from V and 0 bases from J, with 13 bases in between. CDR1 LNHDA and CDR2 SQIVND come from the germline V gene (reference sequence). The chain's CDR3 is CASIARGNSYNEQFF. CDR3 coding DNA: TGTGCCAGTATAGCCCGGGGGAACTCCTACAATGAGCAGTTCTTC.

The chain has TRBV11-2 and TRBJ1-4; D call uncertain. CDR3 length: 19 amino acids. CDR1 and CDR2 (germline): SGHAT, FQNNGV. V gave up 5 bases and J gave up 0 bases, with 22 bases separating them. CDR3 coding DNA: TGTGCCAGCAGCCCCCGGAGGACCCTTGAGCTCGCAACTAATGAAAAACTGTTTTTT. Translated, it gives CASSPRRTLELATNEKLFF.

The genes are TRBV21-1 and TRBJ2-1; TRBD2, as called in the table, went unchecked against the DNA. TRBV21-1 is an annotated pseudogene. The CDR3 length is 13 residues. CDR3 residues: CASSYPIRNEQFF. Written as DNA, the CDR3 is TGTGCCAGCTCCTACCCCATTCGGAATGAGCAGTTCTTC.

The V call is TRBV27, the J call TRBJ2-2; TRBD1 is a possible D gene (7 bases). The CDR3 has 15 residues. Germline CDR1 MNHEY, CDR2 SMNVEV (reference sequence). V was trimmed by 3 bases and J by 2 bases, leaving 10 bases between them. The CDR3 nucleotides are TGTGCCAGCAGTTTTCAGGGGGGAAACACCGGGGAGCTGTTTTTT. Translated, it gives CASSFQGGNTGELFF.